Listed below are T cell receptor beta chains from one sample, sequenced in a study of beta chain features in type 1 diabetes. TCRdb keeps only in-frame clones here, not all; method: immunoSEQ multiplex PCR. The sample shows around 150,000 clones, 50% to 70% of them seen only once. Sequenced input: naive CD4+ T cells from blood. The receptors were gathered from a man aged 30 to 45 with type 1 diabetes. The CDR3 runs from the conserved cysteine through the conserved F or W. The D gene is left open where the match is weak. Clone size is shown for a subset of rows, as once, few, many or a class of expanded clone.

V: TRBV10-3
size: few
J: TRBJ1-1
D: NA
CDR3: CAISPLENTEAFF
DNA: TGTGCCATCAGCCCTTTGGAGAACACTGAAGCTTTCTTT

V: TRBV29-1
size: once
J: TRBJ1-4
D: NA
CDR3: CSVGGVGEKLFF
DNA: TGCAGCGTTGGAGGGGTTGGGGAAAAACTGTTTTTT

V: TRBV7-2
size: NA
J: TRBJ2-7
D: NA
CDR3: CASSLSWQGGAYEQYF
DNA: TGTGCCAGCAGCTTATCTTGGCAGGGTGGTGCCTACGAGCAGTACTTC

V: TRBV11-2
size: NA
J: TRBJ2-7
D: NA
CDR3: CASSATYEQYF
DNA: TGTGCCAGCAGCGCAACCTACGAGCAGTACTTC

V: TRBV29-1
size: NA
J: TRBJ2-5
D: NA
CDR3: CSVRGAGETQYF
DNA: TGCAGCGTTAGGGGGGCGGGAGAGACCCAGTACTTC

V: TRBV11-2
size: NA
J: TRBJ2-7
D: TRBD2
CDR3: CASSLGRLAGADNSYEQYF
DNA: TGTGCCAGCAGCTTAGGTAGACTAGCGGGGGCCGATAACTCCTACGAGCAGTACTTC

V: TRBV29-1
size: NA
J: TRBJ2-1
D: TRBD1
CDR3: CSGGAGTGNYNEQFF
DNA: TGCAGCGGGGGAGCCGGGACAGGGAATTACAATGAGCAGTTCTTC

V: TRBV30
size: NA
J: TRBJ1-1
D: NA
CDR3: CAWSQGNGMWNTEAFF
DNA: TGTGCCTGGAGCCAGGGTAACGGCATGTGGAACACTGAAGCTTTCTTT

V: TRBV5-6
size: NA
J: TRBJ1-2
D: TRBD1
CDR3: CASSPGTGDIYGYTF
DNA: TGTGCCAGCAGCCCTGGGACAGGGGATATCTATGGCTACACCTTC

V: TRBV5-1
size: NA
J: TRBJ1-4
D: NA
CDR3: CASSFSTANEKLFF
DNA: TGCGCCAGCAGCTTCTCTACAGCAAATGAAAAACTGTTTTTT

V: TRBV5-1
size: few
J: TRBJ2-7
D: TRBD2
CDR3: CASSLAGRHGDHEQYF
DNA: TGCGCCAGCAGCTTGGCCGGGAGGCACGGAGACCACGAGCAGTACTTC

V: TRBV5-1
size: NA
J: TRBJ2-1
D: NA
CDR3: CASSLLLAESNEQFF
DNA: TGCGCCAGCAGCCTTCTCCTAGCAGAGTCCAATGAGCAGTTCTTC

V: TRBV7-9
size: once
J: TRBJ1-2
D: TRBD1
CDR3: CASSSETGRNGYTF
DNA: TGTGCCAGCAGCTCGGAGACAGGGCGGAATGGCTACACCTTC

V: TRBV7-7
size: once
J: TRBJ2-1
D: NA
CDR3: CASSLDGNEQFF
DNA: TGTGCCAGCAGCTTAGACGGCAATGAGCAGTTCTTC

V: TRBV28
size: NA
J: TRBJ1-1
D: NA
CDR3: CASSRNTEAFF
DNA: TGTGCCAGCAGTCGGAACACTGAAGCTTTCTTT

V: TRBV18
size: NA
J: TRBJ2-6
D: NA
CDR3: CASSPQGGSHSGANVLTF
DNA: TGTGCCAGCTCACCCCAGGGGGGTTCCCACTCTGGGGCCAACGTCCTGACTTTC

V: TRBV25-1
size: few
J: TRBJ2-1
D: TRBD1
CDR3: CASSGTGTEPNEQFF
DNA: TGTGCCAGCAGTGGGACCGGGACAGAACCAAATGAGCAGTTCTTC

V: TRBV19
size: NA
J: TRBJ2-3
D: TRBD1
CDR3: CASRVRTGRVDTQYF
DNA: TGTGCCAGTAGGGTTCGGACAGGCCGGGTGGATACGCAGTATTTT

V: TRBV5-6
size: NA
J: TRBJ2-3
D: NA
CDR3: CASSLAGAGGDTQYF
DNA: TGTGCCAGCAGCTTGGCAGGAGCGGGTGGAGATACGCAGTATTTT

V: TRBV25-1
size: NA
J: TRBJ2-3
D: NA
CDR3: CASSEALPDTQYF
DNA: TGTGCCAGCAGTGAAGCACTTCCAGATACGCAGTATTTT

V: TRBV7-9
size: NA
J: TRBJ2-3
D: TRBD2
CDR3: CASSPSTPSGGAHF
DNA: TGTGCCAGCAGCCCAAGCACACCTAGCGGGGGCGCTCATTTT

V: TRBV9
size: NA
J: TRBJ2-6
D: NA
CDR3: CASSAGDDAGANVLTF
DNA: TGTGCCAGCAGCGCAGGGGATGATGCTGGGGCCAACGTCCTGACTTTC

V: TRBV7-9
size: NA
J: TRBJ1-4
D: NA
CDR3: CASSIGQTNEKLFF
DNA: TGTGCCAGCAGTATAGGACAAACTAATGAAAAACTGTTTTTT

V: TRBV7-9
size: NA
J: TRBJ2-1
D: NA
CDR3: CASSLVQDVGEQFF
DNA: TGTGCCAGCAGCTTAGTACAGGACGTCGGTGAGCAGTTCTTC

V: TRBV7-9
size: few
J: TRBJ2-4
D: TRBD1
CDR3: CASSLTRTGSIQYF
DNA: TGTGCCAGCAGCTTAACCCGGACAGGGAGCATTCAGTACTTC

V: TRBV2
size: NA
J: TRBJ2-7
D: TRBD1
CDR3: CASSPTGGEQYF
DNA: TGTGCCAGCAGCCCGACAGGGGGCGAGCAGTACTTC

V: TRBV18
size: NA
J: TRBJ1-2
D: NA
CDR3: CASSPAGVNYGYTF
DNA: TGTGCCAGCTCACCAGCAGGGGTTAACTATGGCTACACCTTC

V: TRBV11-2
size: NA
J: TRBJ2-1
D: NA
CDR3: CASSLWSTTSYNEQFF
DNA: TGTGCCAGCAGCTTATGGTCTACAACCTCCTACAATGAGCAGTTCTTC

V: TRBV15
size: NA
J: TRBJ2-5
D: NA
CDR3: CATSRDQSGQQETQYF
DNA: TGTGCCACCAGCAGAGATCAAAGCGGGCAACAAGAGACCCAGTACTTC

V: TRBV4-3
size: NA
J: TRBJ2-3
D: NA
CDR3: CASSQGNQSTDTQYF
DNA: TGCGCCAGCAGCCAAGGGAACCAGAGCACAGATACGCAGTATTTT

V: TRBV20-1
size: few
J: TRBJ2-7
D: NA
CDR3: CSVRPSYEQYF
DNA: TGCAGTGTCCGGCCCTCCTACGAGCAGTACTTC

V: TRBV5-6
size: few
J: TRBJ2-5
D: TRBD1
CDR3: CASSLATGAETQYF
DNA: TGTGCCAGCAGCTTGGCCACAGGGGCAGAGACCCAGTACTTC

V: TRBV5-1
size: few
J: TRBJ2-1
D: NA
CDR3: CASSLAVESEQFF
DNA: TGCGCCAGCAGCTTGGCCGTAGAGAGTGAGCAGTTCTTC

V: TRBV30
size: NA
J: TRBJ2-5
D: TRBD1
CDR3: CAWTPRTGGGTQYF
DNA: TGTGCCTGGACCCCCCGGACAGGGGGGGGGACCCAGTACTTC

V: TRBV25-1
size: NA
J: TRBJ2-7
D: TRBD1
CDR3: CASSESPGTGSAEQYF
DNA: TGTGCCAGCAGTGAATCACCTGGGACAGGTTCGGCCGAGCAGTACTTC

V: TRBV13
size: NA
J: TRBJ2-3
D: NA
CDR3: CASSLDQRSTDTQYF
DNA: TGTGCCAGCAGCTTGGACCAGCGGAGCACAGATACGCAGTATTTT

V: TRBV4-1
size: NA
J: TRBJ2-3
D: TRBD1
CDR3: CASSQEMTGGGSDTQYF
DNA: TGCGCCAGCAGCCAAGAGATGACAGGGGGCGGCTCAGATACGCAGTATTTT

V: TRBV5-1
size: NA
J: TRBJ2-2
D: NA
CDR3: CASSLGVQVNTGELFF
DNA: TGCGCCAGCAGCTTGGGGGTTCAGGTGAACACCGGGGAGCTGTTTTTT

V: TRBV28
size: NA
J: TRBJ1-2
D: TRBD1
CDR3: CASSLGGWRYGYTF
DNA: TGTGCCAGCAGTCTAGGGGGCTGGCGCTATGGCTACACCTTC

V: TRBV29-1
size: NA
J: TRBJ1-2
D: TRBD1
CDR3: CSVEDRDRVDVYGYTF
DNA: TGCAGCGTTGAAGATAGGGACAGGGTCGATGTCTATGGCTACACCTTC

V: TRBV28
size: NA
J: TRBJ2-7
D: NA
CDR3: CASSSRPRAEIPYEQYF
DNA: TGTGCCAGCAGTTCCCGACCCCGGGCCGAAATTCCCTACGAGCAGTACTTC

V: TRBV25-1
size: few
J: TRBJ2-6
D: NA
CDR3: CASSEWAGTGANVLTF
DNA: TGTGCCAGCAGTGAATGGGCAGGGACTGGGGCCAACGTCCTGACTTTC

V: TRBV5-1
size: NA
J: TRBJ2-3
D: NA
CDR3: CASSSSQGTDTQYF
DNA: TGCGCCAGCAGCTCGTCACAGGGCACAGATACGCAGTATTTT

V: TRBV7-2
size: NA
J: TRBJ1-4
D: NA
CDR3: CASSLTTNEKLFF
DNA: TGTGCCAGCAGCTTGACAACTAATGAAAAACTGTTTTTT

V: TRBV19
size: NA
J: TRBJ1-3
D: NA
CDR3: CASTGSASGNTIYF
DNA: TGTGCCAGTACGGGATCTGCATCTGGAAACACCATATATTTT

V: TRBV29-1
size: NA
J: TRBJ2-3
D: NA
CDR3: CSVRRGPDTQYF
DNA: TGCAGCGTGCGACGGGGTCCGGATACGCAGTATTTT

V: TRBV7-2
size: NA
J: TRBJ2-1
D: TRBD1
CDR3: CASSRYRQGTYNEQFF
DNA: TGTGCCAGCAGCAGATACCGACAGGGTACCTACAATGAGCAGTTCTTC

V: TRBV7-2
size: NA
J: TRBJ2-7
D: NA
CDR3: CASGRVFQYF
DNA: TGTGCCAGCGGACGGGTCTTCCAGTACTTC

V: TRBV10-3
size: NA
J: TRBJ2-3
D: NA
CDR3: CAISAGLGDTQYF
DNA: TGTGCCATCAGTGCAGGGTTGGGAGATACGCAGTATTTT

V: TRBV23-1
size: NA
J: TRBJ2-7
D: NA
CDR3: CASSQLQGHSYEQYF
DNA: TGCGCCAGCAGTCAGCTTCAAGGGCACTCCTACGAGCAGTACTTC

V: TRBV9
size: NA
J: TRBJ2-1
D: NA
CDR3: CASSVGRTGGDMDEQFF
DNA: TGTGCCAGCAGCGTGGGAAGGACAGGAGGGGATATGGATGAGCAGTTCTTC

V: TRBV29-1
size: NA
J: TRBJ1-1
D: TRBD1
CDR3: CSVEKRTGQTEAFF
DNA: TGCAGCGTTGAGAAAAGGACAGGGCAAACTGAAGCTTTCTTT